Presented here are 8 T cell receptor beta chains from one specimen sequenced in a study of T-cell reconstitution after alpha-beta-depleted transplantation in children. The authors prepared the TCRbeta library with unique molecular identifiers. TCRdb itself ran the PCR reads through MiXCR, one entry per CDR3 protein. The sample lists fewer than 250,000 distinct CDR3 sequences; 7.5% to 9.5% were seen once. This sample comprised PBMCs, mostly from graft donor cells, obtained 180 days after TCRalphabeta/CD19-depleted stem cell transplant. These receptor sequences come from a male patient aged 10 to 17 who had a stem cell transplant for acute lymphoblastic leukemia, so the T cells may come from the graft donor.

This clonotype was detected many times. The V gene is TRBV12-3 or TRBV12-4, the J gene TRBJ1-2; tentative D call: TRBD1 (5 bases). There are 15 residues in the CDR3. V was clipped by 10 bases and J by 6 bases, with 24 bases between them. CDR3 DNA: TGTGCCACATACCCTTACCCCGGGACGAAGGATGGCTACACCTTC. This encodes CATYPYPGTKDGYTF.

The sample holds many counts of this clonotype. This chain connects TRBV21-1 to TRBJ2-7; TRBD1 reflects the table's D call only, with no check against the DNA. TRBV21-1 is flagged as a pseudogene. The CDR3 spans 14 residues. This CDR3 is CASRIRDRSYEQYF. CDR3 sequence (DNA): TGTGCCAGCAGAATTCGGGACAGGAGCTACGAGCAGTACTTC.

This clonotype was seen many times. V and J are TRBV6-6 and TRBJ2-3; no clear D. This CDR3 is built from 13 residues. Germline V CDR1 and CDR2: MNHNY, SVGAGI (reference sequence). Here the CDR3 reads CAALGSSTDTQYF. The CDR3 bases are TGTGCGGCCTTGGGGTCTAGCACAGATACGCAGTATTTT.

This clonotype was counted ten times or more. This sequence joins TRBV7-9 and TRBJ2-3, with a tentative D call TRBD1 (6 bases). The CDR3 runs 13 residues. Germline CDR1 is SEHNR and CDR2 is FQNEAQ (reference sequence). Trimming pared 6 bases from V and 3 bases from J, leaving 10 bases between. The CDR3 region has the DNA TGTGCCAGCAGTCATCAGGGGACAGATACGCAGTATTTT. Its translation is CASSHQGTDTQYF.

This clonotype has a count of ten or more. V and J are TRBV7-9 and TRBJ2-5, with 10 bases identical to TRBD2. Germline V CDR1 and CDR2: SEHNR, FQNEAQ (reference sequence). The CDR3 totals 16 residues. Trimming took 5 bases from V and 3 from J; bases not matched to a gene: 9. CDR3 nucleotide sequence: TGTGCCAGCAGCCGTCCGCCGGGACTAGCGAAAGAGACCCAGTACTTC. The encoded protein is CASSRPPGLAKETQYF.

The table lists this clonotype with many counts. V gene TRBV7-3 combines with J gene TRBJ2-1; 8 nucleotides agree with TRBD2. Germline trimming cut 4 bases from V and 6 bases from J; bases unmatched to any gene: 5. The CDR3 totals 14 residues. Germline V gene data show CDR1 as SGHTA and CDR2 as FQGTGA. CDR3 DNA sequence: TGTGCCAGCAGCTCGGGACTAGTCGCCAATGAGCAGTTCTTC. It encodes CASSSGLVANEQFF.

The sample holds many counts of this clonotype. As DNA, the CDR3 is TGCGCCAGCAGCCAAGTAGGGGCAGAGCTGTTTTTT. It translates to CASSQVGAELFF. The gene calls are TRBV4-1 and TRBJ2-2; a possible D gene is TRBD1 (5 bases). V was trimmed by 1 base and J by 11 bases, leaving 8 bases between them. CDR3 length equals 12 residues. The V gene's germline CDR1 is MGHRA and CDR2 YSYEKL.

In its sample, this clonotype was seen many times. CDR3 DNA: TGCGCCAGCAGTGGACTCCACTACAATGAGCAGTTCTTC. Translating it yields CASSGLHYNEQFF. The chain uses TRBV10-2 and TRBJ2-1; D gene ambiguous. Germline CDR1 reads WSHSY; CDR2 reads SAAADI. V was shortened by 4 bases and J by 3 bases, with 7 bases between the two germline ends. CDR3 length: 13 amino acids.